These 5 T cell receptor beta chains share one sample of origin, sequenced in a study of shared clonotypes between healthy human individuals (dated by TCRdb to about 2020). Libraries came from the immunoSEQ multiplex PCR assay. This is the immuneACCESS table as TCRdb keeps it, with only in-frame sequences that have V and J called. A part of the clones is gone; compared with another copy, unresolved V genes explain less than half, and the rest is unexplained. In all, the sample holds under 200,000 clones, and roughly 91% of those were seen once. The leading ten clones occupy about 0.07% of the sample. Specimen: naive CD4+ T cells sorted from blood. This specimen's cell subset or site label, interpreted: CD45RA+ positively selected. These receptors were collected from a woman aged 25 to 39 in good health.

The rearrangement uses TRBV16 and TRBJ2-7; 12 bases map to TRBD2. Trimming cost V 4 bases and J 2 bases; bases outside gene matches: 6. The germline V gene encodes CDR1 KGHSY and CDR2 FQNENV. This CDR3 contains 16 residues. The CDR3: CASSRRTSGTTYEQYF. CDR3 DNA sequence: TGTGCCAGCAGCCGACGGACTAGCGGGACAACCTACGAGCAGTACTTC.

CDR3 sequence reads: CASSPRGSDSYEQYF. The CDR3 DNA reads TGTGCCAGCAGCCCCCGGGGTAGCGACTCCTACGAGCAGTACTTC. The gene calls are TRBV4-2 and TRBJ2-7, with a tentative D call TRBD2 (5 bases). Germline CDR1 reads LGHNA; CDR2 reads YNFKEQ. The CDR3 is made up of 15 amino acids. The ends were cut back, 4 bases at V and 0 bases at J, with 13 bases in the middle.

Details on this clone: Other DNA variants within this sample encode the same CDR3. This chain connects TRBV19 to TRBJ1-4, with TRBD1 as a possible D gene (5 bases). Germline-derived CDR1 and CDR2 are LNHDA and SQIVND (reference sequence). V was pared by 3 bases and J by 7 bases, with 12 bases between. The CDR3 totals 14 residues. The CDR3 DNA is TGTGCCAGTAGTATGGGGCAGGGAGGTGAAAAACTGTTTTTT. Protein sequence: CASSMGQGGEKLFF.

This chain joins TRBV5-1 and TRBJ2-3; D is unresolved. The CDR3 totals 14 residues. V lost 7 bases and J lost 0, with 12 bases in between. From germline, CDR1 is SGHRS and CDR2 YFSETQ. DNA of the CDR3: TGCGCCAGCTCACCGGGTACTAGCACAGATACGCAGTATTTT. It yields the protein CASSPGTSTDTQYF.

The J gene is TRBJ2-7, the V gene TRBV15, with 12 bases that match TRBD2. The CDR3 runs 15 residues. Germline V lookup: CDR1 LNHNV, CDR2 YYDKDF (reference sequence). J lost 4 bases, V lost 0 bases, and 1 base had no gene match. The DNA of the CDR3 is TGTGCCACCAGCAGAGAGACTAGCGGGAGTTACGAGCAGTACTTC. It translates to CATSRETSGSYEQYF.